This is a list of T cell receptor beta chains from one sample in a study of blood T cell repertoires in COVID-19. TCRdb's table, derived via immunoSEQ multiplex PCR, lists solely in-frame clones and lacks some. The sample records about 180,000 clones, over 80% being singletons. The sequenced sample was peripheral blood. The source of these receptors is a woman between 65 and 79 years old with COVID-19, enrolled during active disease. The CDR3 runs from the conserved cysteine through the conserved F or W. The D gene is left open where the match is weak. Not every row has a clone size; where given, it reads once, few, many or a size class.

v_call: TRBV5-1; d_call: TRBD2; clone_size: .; j_call: TRBJ2-1; cdr3_nt: TGCGCCAGCAGCCCAGAGCGGGGGGCGCTCTCAAACAATGAGCAGTTCTTC; cdr3_aa: CASSPERGALSNNEQFF
v_call: TRBV12-5; d_call: TRBD1; clone_size: .; j_call: TRBJ2-2; cdr3_nt: TGTGCTAGTGGTTCAACAAGCGGACAGGGCTACACCGGGGAGCTGTTTTTT; cdr3_aa: CASGSTSGQGYTGELFF
v_call: TRBV10-3; d_call: .; clone_size: .; j_call: TRBJ2-1; cdr3_nt: TGTGCCATCAACGGAGGTGGGTCGCTACGGGAGCAGTTCTTC; cdr3_aa: CAINGGGSLREQFF
v_call: TRBV18; d_call: .; clone_size: .; j_call: TRBJ1-6; cdr3_nt: TGTGCCAGCTCACCACTATCCGACACCGTCGGGGCACCCCTCCACTTT; cdr3_aa: CASSPLSDTVGAPLHF
v_call: TRBV19; d_call: .; clone_size: .; j_call: TRBJ1-1; cdr3_nt: TGTGCCAGTAGTATAGCTTCCCGGACAGAAGCAGAAGCTTTCTTT; cdr3_aa: CASSIASRTEAEAFF
v_call: TRBV4-1; d_call: .; clone_size: .; j_call: TRBJ2-7; cdr3_nt: TGCGCCAGCAGCCAAGATTTTGCAGGGGTCCCCTACGAGCAGTACTTC; cdr3_aa: CASSQDFAGVPYEQYF
v_call: TRBV10-1; d_call: .; clone_size: .; j_call: TRBJ1-4; cdr3_nt: TGCGCCAGCAGACCCAAAGGGGTCCCAACTAATGAAAAACTGTTTTTT; cdr3_aa: CASRPKGVPTNEKLFF
v_call: TRBV30; d_call: .; clone_size: few; j_call: TRBJ1-3; cdr3_nt: TGTGCCTGGAGTGTACAGGATCGAAACACCATATATTTT; cdr3_aa: CAWSVQDRNTIYF
v_call: TRBV5-1; d_call: TRBD2; clone_size: .; j_call: TRBJ2-2; cdr3_nt: TGCGCCAGCAGCCTTTTAGCGGGAGACAACACCGGGGAGCTGTTTTTT; cdr3_aa: CASSLLAGDNTGELFF
v_call: TRBV4-1; d_call: TRBD1; clone_size: .; j_call: TRBJ1-1; cdr3_nt: TGCGCCAGCAGCCGGGGGACAGCCTTGAACACTGAAGCTTTCTTT; cdr3_aa: CASSRGTALNTEAFF
v_call: TRBV7-6; d_call: TRBD2; clone_size: .; j_call: TRBJ2-7; cdr3_nt: TGTGCCAGCAGCTCCGCGGGGGTTGGGTCCTACGAGCAGTACTTC; cdr3_aa: CASSSAGVGSYEQYF
v_call: TRBV5-5; d_call: .; clone_size: .; j_call: TRBJ2-2; cdr3_nt: TGTGCCAGCAGCCAACGACAGAACACCGGGGAGCTGTTTTTT; cdr3_aa: CASSQRQNTGELFF
v_call: TRBV20-1; d_call: .; clone_size: .; j_call: TRBJ2-1; cdr3_nt: TGCAGTGCTAGCGACTTCAATGAGCAGTTCTTC; cdr3_aa: CSASDFNEQFF
v_call: TRBV24-1; d_call: .; clone_size: .; j_call: TRBJ2-5; cdr3_nt: TGTGCCACCAGTGACACGACAGCACTAAAAGAGACCCAGTACTTC; cdr3_aa: CATSDTTALKETQYF
v_call: TRBV19; d_call: TRBD1; clone_size: .; j_call: TRBJ1-2; cdr3_nt: TGTGCCACGAGACAGGGTGATGGCTACACCTTC; cdr3_aa: CATRQGDGYTF
v_call: TRBV21-1; d_call: .; clone_size: .; j_call: TRBJ1-1; cdr3_nt: TGTGCCAGCAGCAAAGCCGGAACAGGGGACACTGAAGCTTTCTTT; cdr3_aa: CASSKAGTGDTEAFF
v_call: TRBV7-9; d_call: .; clone_size: few; j_call: TRBJ2-5; cdr3_nt: TGTGCCAGCAGCTCCCCTTTGGAGGTAGATGAGACCCAGTACTTC; cdr3_aa: CASSSPLEVDETQYF
v_call: TRBV29-1; d_call: .; clone_size: .; j_call: TRBJ2-1; cdr3_nt: TGCAGCGTTGAGGAAGGGAGCGGGCCTAGCTCCTACAATGAGCAGTTCTTC; cdr3_aa: CSVEEGSGPSSYNEQFF
v_call: TRBV11-3; d_call: .; clone_size: .; j_call: TRBJ2-1; cdr3_nt: TGTGCCAGCAGCTTACAGGGTATTACGTCCTACAATGAGCAGTTCTTC; cdr3_aa: CASSLQGITSYNEQFF
v_call: TRBV11-2; d_call: .; clone_size: .; j_call: TRBJ1-1; cdr3_nt: TGTGCCAGCAGCTCTAGAGGGGCGGGACGGATGAACACTGAAGCTTTCTTT; cdr3_aa: CASSSRGAGRMNTEAFF
v_call: TRBV27; d_call: .; clone_size: .; j_call: TRBJ2-3; cdr3_nt: TGTGCCAGCAGCCCATCCCGCGGAGATACGCAGTATTTT; cdr3_aa: CASSPSRGDTQYF
v_call: TRBV19; d_call: .; clone_size: .; j_call: TRBJ1-1; cdr3_nt: TGTGCCAGTAGTGGGGACAAACACTCTTACCCAAACACTGAAGCTTTCTTT; cdr3_aa: CASSGDKHSYPNTEAFF
v_call: TRBV18; d_call: TRBD1; clone_size: once; j_call: TRBJ1-2; cdr3_nt: TGTGCCAGCTCACCAGATCTGGGACAGGGCTTAAGCTACACCTTC; cdr3_aa: CASSPDLGQGLSYTF
v_call: TRBV20-1; d_call: .; clone_size: .; j_call: TRBJ2-3; cdr3_nt: TGCAGTGCTAGTGCGCGGGCATTAAGCACAGATACGCAGTATTTT; cdr3_aa: CSASARALSTDTQYF
v_call: TRBV9; d_call: TRBD1; clone_size: .; j_call: TRBJ1-3; cdr3_nt: TGTGCCAGCAGCGTTGGGGGGACAGGGGGCTCTGGAAACACCATATATTTT; cdr3_aa: CASSVGGTGGSGNTIYF
v_call: TRBV3-1/TRBV3-2; d_call: TRBD2; clone_size: .; j_call: TRBJ2-2; cdr3_nt: TGTGCCAGCAGCCAAGTAACGGGACAGCGGGGGGCCGGGGAGCTGTTTTTT; cdr3_aa: CASSQVTGQRGAGELFF
v_call: TRBV11-3; d_call: TRBD1; clone_size: .; j_call: TRBJ2-3; cdr3_nt: TGTGCCAGCAGTTCCGGGACAGGGGGCTTAGATACGCAGTATTTT; cdr3_aa: CASSSGTGGLDTQYF
v_call: TRBV18; d_call: TRBD1; clone_size: .; j_call: TRBJ1-6; cdr3_nt: TGTGCCAGCCACAACAGACAGGGGAATTCACCCCTCCACTTT; cdr3_aa: CASHNRQGNSPLHF